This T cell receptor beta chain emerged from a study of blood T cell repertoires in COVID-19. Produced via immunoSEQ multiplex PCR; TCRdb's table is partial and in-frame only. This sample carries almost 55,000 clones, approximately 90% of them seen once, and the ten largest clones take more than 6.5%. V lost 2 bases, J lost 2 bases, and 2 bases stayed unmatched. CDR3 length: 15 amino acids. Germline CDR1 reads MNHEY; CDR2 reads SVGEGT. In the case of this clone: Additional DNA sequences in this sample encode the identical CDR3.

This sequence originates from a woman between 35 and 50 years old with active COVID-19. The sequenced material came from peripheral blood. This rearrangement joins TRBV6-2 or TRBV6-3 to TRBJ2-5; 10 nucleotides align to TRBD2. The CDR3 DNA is TGTGCCAGCAGTTACGGAGCGGGGGGGCAAGAGACCCAGTACTTC. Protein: CASSYGAGGQETQYF.